The rows below give T cell receptor beta chains drawn from one sample of a study of a mutant IDH1 vaccine in newly diagnosed glioma. The protocol was immunoSEQ multiplex PCR, while the TCRdb copy is restricted to in-frame clones and leaves out a portion. The sample lists roughly 70,000 clones; roughly 83% were seen once. Their antigens are not known. This sample comprised PBMCs, obtained from a glioma patient whose treatment included an IDH1 peptide vaccine. The receptors derive from a woman in her forties or fifties with glioma. CDR3s include the opening cysteine and the closing phenylalanine or tryptophan. D genes are given only for firm matches. Rows give clone size only sometimes, using once, few, many, or a class for an expanded clone.

v_call	clone_size	j_call	d_call	cdr3_nt	cdr3_aa
TRBV4-3	NA	TRBJ2-7	TRBD1	TGCGCCAGCAGCGAAGCCACCGGGACAGGGGGGCACGAGCAGTACTTC	CASSEATGTGGHEQYF
TRBV6-5	NA	TRBJ2-3	NA	TGTGCCAGCAGCTCGAGGGACGGACACACAGATACGCAGTATTTT	CASSSRDGHTDTQYF
TRBV30	NA	TRBJ2-7	NA	TGTGCCTGGAGTGGTATCCACGAGCAGTACTTC	CAWSGIHEQYF
TRBV5-6	few	TRBJ1-1	NA	TGTGCCAGCAGCATACAGGGTTCTGGAGCTTTCTTT	CASSIQGSGAFF
TRBV5-4	NA	TRBJ2-1	NA	TGTGCCAGCAGGCGGGAAACCAAAGCCTCCTACAATGAGCAGTTCTTC	CASRRETKASYNEQFF
TRBV27	NA	TRBJ1-6	TRBD1	TGTGCCAGCAGAACGATTCCGGGACAGGGAACACCCCTCCACTTT	CASRTIPGQGTPLHF
TRBV27	NA	TRBJ1-2	TRBD1	TGTGCCAGCAAGACAGGGGGCAAGCATGGCTACACCTTC	CASKTGGKHGYTF
TRBV7-9	few	TRBJ1-2	NA	TGTGCCAGCAGAGACAATAACTATGGCTACACCTTC	CASRDNNYGYTF
TRBV5-6	NA	TRBJ1-5	TRBD1	TGTGCCAGCAGCGCTACCCACCATGACAGGGGCAATCAGCCCCAGCATTTT	CASSATHHDRGNQPQHF
TRBV4-1	once	TRBJ2-1	NA	TGCGCCAGCAGCCAAGGACCAGAAGATGAGCAGTTCTTC	CASSQGPEDEQFF
TRBV11-2	NA	TRBJ1-2	NA	TGTGCCAGCAGCTTAGATCCCCAGGGGTATGGCTACACCTTC	CASSLDPQGYGYTF
TRBV6-5	NA	TRBJ1-6	NA	TGTGCCAGCGGTCTCTTTTCTTCACCCCTCCACTTT	CASGLFSSPLHF
TRBV7-7	NA	TRBJ2-6	NA	TGTGCCAGCAGCTTAGATCCAGGGAGCGTCCTGACTTTC	CASSLDPGSVLTF
TRBV9	NA	TRBJ1-2	NA	TGTGCCAGCAGCTCTAGACAGGAGGGTTGGGGGGGCTACACCTTC	CASSSRQEGWGGYTF
TRBV5-5	NA	TRBJ2-1	TRBD2	TGTGCCAGCAGCTTGGTTGGGGGGGTCGATGAGCAGTTCTTC	CASSLVGGVDEQFF
TRBV7-2	NA	TRBJ1-6	NA	TGTGCCAGCAGCCTCGGCCGGGACACTATTAATTCACCCCTCCACTTT	CASSLGRDTINSPLHF
TRBV9	NA	TRBJ1-2	NA	TGTGCCAGCAGCGTAGCTGGCAGGGGAGAATATGGCTACACCTTC	CASSVAGRGEYGYTF
TRBV29-1	NA	TRBJ2-1	TRBD2	TGCAGCGTCGCGCCGATGGGACTAGCGGGGAGAAATGAGCAGTTCTTC	CSVAPMGLAGRNEQFF
TRBV4-1	NA	TRBJ2-2	NA	TGCGCCACCGCTGCCGGGGGGAACACCGGGGAGCTGTTTTTT	CATAAGGNTGELFF
TRBV7-2	NA	TRBJ1-2	TRBD1	TGTGCCAGCAGCTCTAGCCTACAGGGGGGTGGCTACACCTTC	CASSSSLQGGGYTF
TRBV5-1	few	TRBJ1-1	NA	TGCGCCAGCAGCTACGGGTCAAAGAACACTGAAGCTTTCTTT	CASSYGSKNTEAFF
TRBV2	NA	TRBJ2-7	NA	TGTGCCAGCAGTGATCAGGGCTCCTACGAGCAGTACTTC	CASSDQGSYEQYF
TRBV2	NA	TRBJ2-7	NA	TGTGCCAGCACCGTAGCGGCTATCTACGAGCAGTACTTC	CASTVAAIYEQYF
TRBV19	NA	TRBJ1-2	TRBD1	TGTGCCAGTAGTATTAATGGGGGGACAGGGGGCGCAGGCTACACCTTC	CASSINGGTGGAGYTF
TRBV4-1	NA	TRBJ2-3	NA	TGCGCCAGCAGCCAAGGGGCGGCTCCGGGGCAGTATTTT	CASSQGAAPGQYF
TRBV6-1	NA	TRBJ2-6	NA	TGTGCCAGCAGTGATTTGACTCATGGGGCCAACGTCCTGACTTTC	CASSDLTHGANVLTF
TRBV19	NA	TRBJ1-1	NA	TGTGCCAGTAGTATAGCCCTCTCGGGAAACACTGAAGCTTTCTTT	CASSIALSGNTEAFF
TRBV28	NA	TRBJ1-1	NA	TGTGCCAGCACCAACCACCCCAGGGGCGCTTTCTTT	CASTNHPRGAFF
TRBV7-9	NA	TRBJ1-1	NA	TGTGCCAGCAGTCTCTCTACCCTGGAAGCTTTCTTT	CASSLSTLEAFF
TRBV10-3	NA	TRBJ2-5	NA	TGTGCCATCAGTGAAGGGCAGGGGGGAGAGACCCAGTACTTC	CAISEGQGGETQYF
TRBV10-3	NA	TRBJ2-3	TRBD2	TGTGCCATCAGTGGTAGGTTAGCGGGGGCCCTGGCCCATACGCAGTATTTT	CAISGRLAGALAHTQYF